What follows is one T cell receptor beta chain and its context. Germline CDR1 is LNHDA and CDR2 is SQIVND (reference sequence). The CDR3 is 14 residues long. Losses at the gene ends were 6 bases for V and 5 bases for J; bases not matched to a gene: 9. The protocol was immunoSEQ multiplex PCR, while the TCRdb copy is restricted to in-frame clones and leaves out a portion. The sample has under 300,000 clones, 86% seen once. Each participant's cohort was designated according to participant-reported clinical history. The data belong to a study of blood T cell repertoires in COVID-19. Study-wide background: There were acute and convalescent COVID-19 samples, and they came from the United States, Italy and Spain. In each case, the material was cDNA or gDNA derived from T cells, B-cell-depleted T cells, or PBMCs.

The TCR comes from a woman between 40 and 50 years old with acute COVID-19. V is TRBV19 and J is TRBJ1-2, with 7 bases that match TRBD1. The sample was PBMCs or T cells enriched from blood (not recorded which). CDR3 sequence: CASRPDRLRYGYTF. CDR3 in DNA: TGTGCCAGTAGACCGGACAGGTTGAGGTATGGCTACACCTTC.